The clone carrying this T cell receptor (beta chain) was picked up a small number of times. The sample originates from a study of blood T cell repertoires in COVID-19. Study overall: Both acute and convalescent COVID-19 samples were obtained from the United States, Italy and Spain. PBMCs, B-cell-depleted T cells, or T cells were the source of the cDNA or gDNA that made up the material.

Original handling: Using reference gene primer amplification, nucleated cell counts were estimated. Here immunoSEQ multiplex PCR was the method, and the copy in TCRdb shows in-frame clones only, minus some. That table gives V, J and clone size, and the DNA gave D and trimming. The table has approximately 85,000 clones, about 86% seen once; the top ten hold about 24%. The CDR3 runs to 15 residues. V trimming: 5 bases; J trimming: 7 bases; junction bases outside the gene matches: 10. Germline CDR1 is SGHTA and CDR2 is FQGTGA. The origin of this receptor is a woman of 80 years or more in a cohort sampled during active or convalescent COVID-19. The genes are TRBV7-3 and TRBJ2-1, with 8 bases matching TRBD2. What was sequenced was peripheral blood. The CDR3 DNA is TGTGCCAGCAGCCCGCGAGCGGGAGTAGGTAATGAGCAGTTCTTC. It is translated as CASSPRAGVGNEQFF.